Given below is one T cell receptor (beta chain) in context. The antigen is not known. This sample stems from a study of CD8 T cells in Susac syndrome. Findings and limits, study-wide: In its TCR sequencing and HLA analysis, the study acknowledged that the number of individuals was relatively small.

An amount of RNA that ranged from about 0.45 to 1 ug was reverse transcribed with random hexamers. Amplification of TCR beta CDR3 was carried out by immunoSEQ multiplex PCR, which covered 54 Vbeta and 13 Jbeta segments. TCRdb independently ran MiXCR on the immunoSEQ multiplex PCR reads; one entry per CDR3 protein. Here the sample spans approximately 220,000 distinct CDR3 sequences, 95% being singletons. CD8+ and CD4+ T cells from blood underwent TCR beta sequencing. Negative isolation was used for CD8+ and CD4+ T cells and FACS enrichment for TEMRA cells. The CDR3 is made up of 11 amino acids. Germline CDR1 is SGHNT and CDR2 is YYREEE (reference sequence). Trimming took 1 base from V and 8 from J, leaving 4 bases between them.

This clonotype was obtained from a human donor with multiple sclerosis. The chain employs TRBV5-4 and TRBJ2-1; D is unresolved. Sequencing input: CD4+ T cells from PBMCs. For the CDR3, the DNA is TGTGCCAGCAGCTTGTTACATGAGCAGTTCTTC. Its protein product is CASSLLHEQFF.